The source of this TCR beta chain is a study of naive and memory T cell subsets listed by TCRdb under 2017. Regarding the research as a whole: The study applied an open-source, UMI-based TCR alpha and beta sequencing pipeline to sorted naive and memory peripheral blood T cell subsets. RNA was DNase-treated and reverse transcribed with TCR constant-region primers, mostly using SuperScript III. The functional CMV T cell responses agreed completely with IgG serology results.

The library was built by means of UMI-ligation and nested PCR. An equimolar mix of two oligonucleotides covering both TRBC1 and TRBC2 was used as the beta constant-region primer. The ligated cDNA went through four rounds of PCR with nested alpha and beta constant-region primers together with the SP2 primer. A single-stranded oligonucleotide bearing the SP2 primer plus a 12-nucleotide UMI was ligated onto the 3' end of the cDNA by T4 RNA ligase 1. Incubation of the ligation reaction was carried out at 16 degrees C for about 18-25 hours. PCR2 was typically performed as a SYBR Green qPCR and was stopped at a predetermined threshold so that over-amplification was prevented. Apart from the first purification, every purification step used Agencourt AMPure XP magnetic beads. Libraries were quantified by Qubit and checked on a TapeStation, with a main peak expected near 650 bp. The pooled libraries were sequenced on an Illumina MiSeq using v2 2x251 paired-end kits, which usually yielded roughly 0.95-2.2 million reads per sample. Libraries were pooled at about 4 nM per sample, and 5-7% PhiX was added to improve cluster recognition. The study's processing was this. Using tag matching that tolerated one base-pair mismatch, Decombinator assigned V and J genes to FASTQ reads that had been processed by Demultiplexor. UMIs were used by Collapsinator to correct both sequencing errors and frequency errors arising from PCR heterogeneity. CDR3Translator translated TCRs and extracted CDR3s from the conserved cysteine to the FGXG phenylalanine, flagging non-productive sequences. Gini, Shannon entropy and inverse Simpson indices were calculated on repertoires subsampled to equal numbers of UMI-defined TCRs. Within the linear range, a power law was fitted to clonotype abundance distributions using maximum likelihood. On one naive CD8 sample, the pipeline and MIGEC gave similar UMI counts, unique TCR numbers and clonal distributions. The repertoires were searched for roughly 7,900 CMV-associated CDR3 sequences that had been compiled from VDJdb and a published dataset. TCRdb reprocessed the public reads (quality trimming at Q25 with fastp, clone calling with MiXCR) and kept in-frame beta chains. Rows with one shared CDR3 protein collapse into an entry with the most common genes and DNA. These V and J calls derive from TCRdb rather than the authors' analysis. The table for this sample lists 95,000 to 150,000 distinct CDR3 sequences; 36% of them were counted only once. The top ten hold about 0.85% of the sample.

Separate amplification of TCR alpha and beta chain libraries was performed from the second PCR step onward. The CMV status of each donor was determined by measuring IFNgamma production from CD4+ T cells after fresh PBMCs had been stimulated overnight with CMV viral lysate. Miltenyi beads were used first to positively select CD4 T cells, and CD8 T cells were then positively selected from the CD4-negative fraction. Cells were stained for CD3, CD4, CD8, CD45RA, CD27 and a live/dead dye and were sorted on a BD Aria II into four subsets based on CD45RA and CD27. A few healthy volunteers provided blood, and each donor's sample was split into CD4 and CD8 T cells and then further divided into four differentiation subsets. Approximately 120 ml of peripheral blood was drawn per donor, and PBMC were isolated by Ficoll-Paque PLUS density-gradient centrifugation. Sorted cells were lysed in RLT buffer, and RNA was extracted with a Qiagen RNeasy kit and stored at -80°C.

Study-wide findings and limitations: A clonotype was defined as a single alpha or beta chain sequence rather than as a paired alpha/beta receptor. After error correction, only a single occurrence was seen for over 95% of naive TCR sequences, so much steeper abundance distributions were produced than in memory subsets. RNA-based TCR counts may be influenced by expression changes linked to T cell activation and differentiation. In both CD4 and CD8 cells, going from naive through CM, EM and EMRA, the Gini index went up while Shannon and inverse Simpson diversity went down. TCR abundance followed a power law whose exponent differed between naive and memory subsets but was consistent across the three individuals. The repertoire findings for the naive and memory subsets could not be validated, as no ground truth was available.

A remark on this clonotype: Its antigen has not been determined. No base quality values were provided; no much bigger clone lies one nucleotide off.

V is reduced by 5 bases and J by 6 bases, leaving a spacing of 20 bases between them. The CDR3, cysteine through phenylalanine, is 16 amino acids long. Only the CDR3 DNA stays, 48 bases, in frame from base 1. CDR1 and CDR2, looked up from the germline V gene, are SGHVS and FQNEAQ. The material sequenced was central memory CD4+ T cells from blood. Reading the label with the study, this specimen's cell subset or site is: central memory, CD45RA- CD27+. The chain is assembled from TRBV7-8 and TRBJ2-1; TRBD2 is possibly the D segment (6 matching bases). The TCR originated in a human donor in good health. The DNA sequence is TGTGCCAGCAGCCCTTCCGGAGGGGTCGTTATCAATGAGCAGTTCTTC. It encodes CASSPSGGVVINEQFF. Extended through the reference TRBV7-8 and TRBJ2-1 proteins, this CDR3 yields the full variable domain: GAGVSQSPRYKVAKRGQDVALRCDPISGHVSLFWYQQALGQGPEFLTYFQNEAQLDKSGLPSDRFFAERPEGSVSTLKIQRTQQEDSAVYLCASSPSGGVVINEQFFGPGTRLTVL.